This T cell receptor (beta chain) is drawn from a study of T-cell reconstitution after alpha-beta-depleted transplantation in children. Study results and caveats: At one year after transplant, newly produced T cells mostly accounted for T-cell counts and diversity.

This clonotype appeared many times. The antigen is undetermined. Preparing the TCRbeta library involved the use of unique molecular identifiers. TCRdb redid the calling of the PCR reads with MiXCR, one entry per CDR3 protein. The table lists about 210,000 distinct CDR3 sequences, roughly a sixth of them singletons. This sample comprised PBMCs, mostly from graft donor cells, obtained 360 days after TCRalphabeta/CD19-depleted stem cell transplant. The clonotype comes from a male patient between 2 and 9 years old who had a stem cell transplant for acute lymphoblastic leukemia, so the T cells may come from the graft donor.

DNA of the CDR3: TGTGCCAGCAGCTGGGGGGACACGTCCTACGAGCAGTACTTC. As protein: CASSWGDTSYEQYF. The rearrangement links TRBV7-2 to TRBJ2-7; D tentatively fits TRBD1 or TRBD2 (6 bases each). Trimming removed 4 bases at V and 1 base at J, with 11 bases between. This CDR3 has 14 amino acids. Germline CDR1 and CDR2: SGHTA and FQGNSA.